These 22 T cell receptor beta chains share one sample of origin, sequenced in a study of CD8+ T cells in alopecia areata. cDNA prepared by RNA extraction and subsequent reverse transcription served as the template for sequencing. The repertoire was sequenced with immunoSEQ multiplex PCR; TCRdb's copy has only in-frame clones and lacks some. The sample lists 150,000 or so clones, around 47% occurring once. Source material: CD4+ T cells sorted from blood. The receptors stem from a human donor with alopecia areata.

This sequence joins TRBV4-1 and TRBJ2-5; 9 nucleotides agree with TRBD1. Germline trimming cut 7 bases from V and 5 bases from J; bases unmatched to any gene: 11. The CDR3 extends over 15 amino acids. Germline V CDR1 and CDR2: MGHRA, YSYEKL. For the CDR3, the DNA is TGCGCCAGCACTCCGACCGGGACAGGGCTCGAGACCCAGTACTTC. This encodes CASTPTGTGLETQYF.

The chain has TRBV9 and TRBJ2-4; D ambiguous. The length of the CDR3 is 14 residues. Germline CDR1 reads SGDLS; CDR2 reads YYNGEE. V was cut by 3 bases and J by 8 bases, with 15 bases left in between. The CDR3: CASSGPQRVDIQYF. The CDR3 DNA reads as TGTGCCAGCAGCGGACCCCAGAGAGTGGACATTCAGTACTTC.

This clone was detected a few times. The CDR3 bases are TGCAGTGCTAGAAGGGGCGGGGAGCTGTTTTTT. Protein product: CSARRGGELFF. This chain joins TRBV20-1 and TRBJ2-2, with D possibly TRBD1 on 5 matching bases. V dropped 2 bases and J dropped 7 bases, with 5 bases sitting between them. The CDR3 loop spans 11 amino acids. Germline CDR1 reads DFQATT; CDR2 reads SNEGSKA (reference sequence).

This clone was detected only once. This rearrangement joins TRBV30 to TRBJ2-3; D ambiguous. V was shortened by 1 base and J by 2 bases, with 16 bases between the two germline ends. There are 16 residues in the CDR3. Germline V lookup: CDR1 GTSNPN, CDR2 SVGIG (reference sequence). The CDR3: CAWSGGLEPLTDTQYF. DNA of the CDR3: TGTGCCTGGAGTGGAGGTTTGGAACCACTCACAGATACGCAGTATTTT.

The chain couples TRBV5-1 to TRBJ1-5; D not resolved. Germline-derived CDR1 and CDR2 are SGHRS and YFSETQ. This CDR3 is built from 14 residues. V was clipped by 0 bases and J by 7 bases, with 11 bases between them. CDR3 protein: CASSLGPPRQPQHF. DNA for the CDR3: TGCGCCAGCAGCTTGGGCCCCCCAAGGCAGCCCCAGCATTTT.

A few counts support this clone. The V and J genes are TRBV5-1 and TRBJ2-7; the D gene is possibly TRBD2 (6 bases). Germline V gives CDR1 SGHRS, CDR2 YFSETQ. The V end lost 5 bases, the J end lost 6 bases, and 18 bases lay between the germline ends. This CDR3 is built from 14 residues. The CDR3 DNA follows: TGCGCCAGCAGTTTTTACGGGAGTGGTGGCGAGCAGTACTTC. It codes for CASSFYGSGGEQYF.

This clone was detected a few times. The J gene is TRBJ2-2, the V gene TRBV28; TRBD2 matches at 7 bases. The CDR3 loop spans 15 amino acids. The ends lost 2 bases at V and 7 bases at J; junction bases unmatched: 7. CDR1 is MDHEN and CDR2 is SYDVKM in the germline V gene. In nucleotides, the CDR3 is TGTGCCAGCAGTTTAAGCTCACTAGCGATCGGGGAGCTGTTTTTT. Its translation: CASSLSSLAIGELFF. Full variable domain (rest looked up from reference TRBV28 and TRBJ2-2): DVKVTQSSRYLVKRTGEKVFLECVQDMDHENMFWYRQDPGLGLRLIYFSYDVKMKEKGDIPEGYSVSREKKERFSLILESASTNQTSMYLCASSLSSLAIGELFFGEGSRLTVL.

This clone was detected a few times. The chain uses TRBV9 and TRBJ2-1; 14 bases line up with TRBD2. This CDR3 has 19 residues. CDR1 and CDR2 from the germline V gene are SGDLS and YYNGEE. The trim removed 0 bases at V and 8 bases at J, leaving 13 bases unmatched. Here the CDR3 reads CASSVAQGGLAGVVYEQFF. DNA for the CDR3: TGTGCCAGCAGCGTAGCCCAAGGGGGACTAGCGGGAGTCGTCTATGAGCAGTTCTTC. Filled out from reference TRBV9 and TRBJ2-1, the complete variable domain reads DSGVTQTPKHLITATGQRVTLRCSPRSGDLSVYWYQQSLDQGLQFLIQYYNGEERAKGNILERFSAQQFPDLHSELNLSSLELGDSALYFCASSVAQGGLAGVVYEQFFGPGTRLTVL.

The chain uses TRBV12-5 and TRBJ1-1; D gene ambiguous. Trimming took 2 bases from V and 4 from J, leaving 5 bases between them. Germline values: CDR1 LGHNT, CDR2 FRNRAP. The CDR3 length is 12 residues. CDR3 amino acids: CASGLLGTEAFF. CDR3 DNA sequence: TGTGCTAGTGGTTTGTTGGGCACTGAAGCTTTCTTT.

The chain carries TRBV29-1 and TRBJ2-1, with D possibly being TRBD2 (5 bases). Trimming removed 4 bases from V and 10 bases from J, with 11 bases in between. CDR3 length: 11 residues. From germline, CDR1 is SQVTM and CDR2 ANQGSEA. CDR3 protein: CSVVRTGEQFF. In DNA form, the CDR3 reads TGCAGCGTTGTCCGAACGGGGGAGCAGTTCTTC.

This sequence joins TRBV14 and TRBJ1-5; D remains ambiguous. This CDR3 contains 12 residues. Per germline, CDR1 SGHDN and CDR2 FVKESK. V gave up 6 bases and J gave up 4 bases, with 7 bases separating them. Written as DNA, the CDR3 is TGTGCCAGCAGTACTTTTAATCAGCCCCAGCATTTT. Its protein is CASSTFNQPQHF.

There are a few counts of this clone. The V gene is TRBV10-3, the J gene TRBJ2-7, with D maybe TRBD1 (5 bases). V dropped 9 bases and J dropped 3 bases, with 15 bases sitting between them. CDR3 length equals 13 residues. Germline loops: CDR1 ENHRY, CDR2 SYGVKD. The CDR3 region has the DNA TGTGCCATGTCTCGCGGACAAGACTACGAGCAGTACTTC. Translated: CAMSRGQDYEQYF.

This clone turned up a few times. The chain carries TRBV29-1 and TRBJ2-2, with 14 bases matching TRBD2. The CDR3 is 15 amino acids. With V trimmed by 7 bases and J by 8 bases, 9 bases remained unmatched. Germline V CDR1 and CDR2: SQVTM, ANQGSEA. The CDR3 loop is CSALGLAGAVGELFF. DNA of the CDR3: TGCAGCGCCCTGGGACTAGCGGGAGCAGTAGGGGAGCTGTTTTTT.

V and J are TRBV4-1 and TRBJ1-4; D possibly corresponds to TRBD1 (6 bases). Germline loops: CDR1 MGHRA, CDR2 YSYEKL. This CDR3 has 16 amino acids. Trimming took 3 bases from V and 3 from J, leaving 14 bases between them. CDR3 amino acids: CASSQVGRGSNEKLFF. The CDR3 bases are TGCGCCAGCAGCCAGGTCGGTAGGGGGTCTAATGAAAAACTGTTTTTT.

This chain joins TRBV4-1 and TRBJ2-1; 8 bases line up with TRBD1. The CDR3 covers 16 residues. Trimming at V came to 4 bases and at J to 9 bases, leaving 14 bases not matched to a gene. CDR1 MGHRA and CDR2 YSYEKL come from the germline V gene. The CDR3 nucleotides read TGCGCCAGCAGCCCAAGTTCCCAGGGGGCTCTCGGTGAGCAGTTCTTC. Residues: CASSPSSQGALGEQFF.

This clone was observed a handful of times. The CDR3 DNA reads as TGCGCCAGCAGCTTAGAACCCGGCGGCGATGAGCAGTTCTTC. Its translation: CASSLEPGGDEQFF. The chain is built from TRBV5-1 and TRBJ2-1; no reliable D call. The CDR3 consists of 14 residues. Trimming pared 2 bases from V and 8 bases from J, leaving 14 bases between. Germline V CDR1 and CDR2: SGHRS, YFSETQ.

The chain joins TRBV2 to TRBJ2-7; TRBD1 aligns across 8 bases. Per germline, CDR1 SNHLY and CDR2 FYNNEI. The ends lost 7 bases at V and 0 bases at J; junction bases unmatched: 8. This CDR3 comprises 15 residues. CDR3 in DNA: TGTGCCAGCAAGATCTTACAGGGGGTCTCCTACGAGCAGTACTTC. It is translated as CASKILQGVSYEQYF.

The chain couples TRBV30 to TRBJ1-1; the D is unclear. The CDR3 runs 12 residues. V was trimmed by 3 bases and J by 2 bases, leaving 7 bases between them. The V gene's germline CDR1 is GTSNPN and CDR2 SVGIG (reference sequence). As DNA, the CDR3 is TGTGCCTGGAGACCGATCAACACTGAAGCTTTCTTT. Translated: CAWRPINTEAFF.

The rearrangement uses TRBV30 and TRBJ2-5, with D perhaps being TRBD1 or TRBD2 (5 bases each). CDR1 and CDR2 from the germline V gene are GTSNPN and SVGIG (reference sequence). The CDR3 contains 13 residues. The V and J ends lost 2 bases and 7 bases respectively, with 14 bases between them. This CDR3 is CAWSRDPGGTQYF. The DNA for the CDR3 is TGTGCCTGGAGTCGGGACCCAGGAGGGACCCAGTACTTC.

The J gene is TRBJ2-1, the V gene TRBV29-1; 7 nucleotides align to TRBD1. The CDR3 has 11 residues. Germline loops: CDR1 SQVTM, CDR2 ANQGSEA. V dropped 7 bases and J dropped 6; count of bases not matched to a gene: 3. Here the CDR3 reads CSGGQSNEQFF. The CDR3 nucleotides read TGCAGCGGGGGACAGTCCAATGAGCAGTTCTTC.

The chain joins TRBV2 to TRBJ1-3; D ambiguous. Germline CDR1 SNHLY, CDR2 FYNNEI. The CDR3 loop spans 12 amino acids. Trimming left V 4 bases short and J 8 bases short, with 9 bases between. CDR3 region: CASSASADTIYF. Written as DNA, the CDR3 is TGTGCCAGCAGTGCGTCCGCGGACACCATATATTTT.

CDR3 DNA: TGTGCCAGCAGCTTGGGACAGGGGGCTCAGCCCCAGCATTTT. This gives the protein CASSLGQGAQPQHF. The J gene is TRBJ1-5, the V gene TRBV2; 12 bases fit TRBD1. CDR3 length: 14 residues. V was clipped by 6 bases and J by 6 bases; unmatched bases: 3. In germline, CDR1 is SNHLY, CDR2 FYNNEI.